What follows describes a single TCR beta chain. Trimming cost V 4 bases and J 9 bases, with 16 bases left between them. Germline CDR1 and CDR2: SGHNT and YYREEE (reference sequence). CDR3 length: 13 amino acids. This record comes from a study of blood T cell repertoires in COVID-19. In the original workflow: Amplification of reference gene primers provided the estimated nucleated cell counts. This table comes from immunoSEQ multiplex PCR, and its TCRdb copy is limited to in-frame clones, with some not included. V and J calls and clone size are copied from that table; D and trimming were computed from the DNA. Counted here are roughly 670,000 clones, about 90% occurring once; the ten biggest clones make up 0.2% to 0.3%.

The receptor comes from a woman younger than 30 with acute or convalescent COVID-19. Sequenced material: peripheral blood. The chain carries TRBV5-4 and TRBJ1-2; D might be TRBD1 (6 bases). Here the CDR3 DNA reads TGTGCCAGCAGCCCAGACAGGTATTACAGCTACACCTTC. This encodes CASSPDRYYSYTF.